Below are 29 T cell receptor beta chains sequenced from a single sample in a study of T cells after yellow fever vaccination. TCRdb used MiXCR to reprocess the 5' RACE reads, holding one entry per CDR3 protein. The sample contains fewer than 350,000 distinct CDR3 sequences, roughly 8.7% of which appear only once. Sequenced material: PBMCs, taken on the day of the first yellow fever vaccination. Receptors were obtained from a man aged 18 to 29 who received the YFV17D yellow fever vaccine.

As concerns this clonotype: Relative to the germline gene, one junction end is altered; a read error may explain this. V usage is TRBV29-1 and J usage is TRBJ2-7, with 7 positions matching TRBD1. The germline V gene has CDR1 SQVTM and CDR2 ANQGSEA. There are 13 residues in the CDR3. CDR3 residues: CSVQDREPYEQYF. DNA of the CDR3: TGCAGCGTTCAAGACAGGGAGCCCTACGAGCAGTACTTC.

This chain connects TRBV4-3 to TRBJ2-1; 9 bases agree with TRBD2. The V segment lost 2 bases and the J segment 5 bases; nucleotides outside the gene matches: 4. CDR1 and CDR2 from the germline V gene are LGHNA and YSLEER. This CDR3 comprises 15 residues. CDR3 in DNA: TGCGCCAGCAGCCAAAGCGGGGGGCTAAACAATGAGCAGTTCTTC. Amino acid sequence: CASSQSGGLNNEQFF.

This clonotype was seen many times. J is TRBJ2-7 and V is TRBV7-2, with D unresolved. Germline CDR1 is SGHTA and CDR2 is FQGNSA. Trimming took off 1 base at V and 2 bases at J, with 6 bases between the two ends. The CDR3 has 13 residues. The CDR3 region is CASSLVETYEQYF. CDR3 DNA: TGTGCCAGCAGCTTAGTCGAAACCTACGAGCAGTACTTC.

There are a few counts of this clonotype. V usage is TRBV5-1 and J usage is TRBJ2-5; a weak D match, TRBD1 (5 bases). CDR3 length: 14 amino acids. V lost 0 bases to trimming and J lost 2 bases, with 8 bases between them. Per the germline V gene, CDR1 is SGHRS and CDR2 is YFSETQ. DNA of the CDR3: TGCGCCAGCAGCTTGGCACGACAGCAAGAGACCCAGTACTTC. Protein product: CASSLARQQETQYF.

The CDR3, as DNA: TGTGCCAGCAGCCTAGCGACGAACAGCTATAACTATGGCTACACCTTC. Translated, it gives CASSLATNSYNYGYTF. This chain connects TRBV11-2 to TRBJ1-2; D remains unclear. Per germline, CDR1 SGHAT and CDR2 FQNNGV. The CDR3 sequence is 16 residues long. V shed 5 bases and J shed 1 base, with 17 bases lying between them. The whole variable domain, remainder taken from reference TRBV11-2 and TRBJ1-2, is EAGVAQSPRYKIIEKRQSVAFWCNPISGHATLYWYQQILGQGPKLLIQFQNNGVVDDSQLPKDRFSAERLKGVDSTLKIQPAKLEDSAVYLCASSLATNSYNYGYTFGSGTRLTVV.

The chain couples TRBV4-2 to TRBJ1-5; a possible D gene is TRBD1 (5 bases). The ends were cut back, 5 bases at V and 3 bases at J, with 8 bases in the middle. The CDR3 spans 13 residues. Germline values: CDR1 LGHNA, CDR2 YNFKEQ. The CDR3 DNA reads TGTGCCAGCAGCGTCAGGGTCAATCAGCCCCAGCATTTT. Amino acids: CASSVRVNQPQHF.

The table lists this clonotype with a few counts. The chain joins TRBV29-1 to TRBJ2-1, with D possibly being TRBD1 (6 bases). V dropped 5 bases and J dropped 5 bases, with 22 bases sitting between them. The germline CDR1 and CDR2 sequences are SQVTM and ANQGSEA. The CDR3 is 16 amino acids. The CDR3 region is CSVWGRMNRDNNEQFF. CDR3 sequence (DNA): TGCAGCGTTTGGGGCAGAATGAACAGGGATAACAATGAGCAGTTCTTC.

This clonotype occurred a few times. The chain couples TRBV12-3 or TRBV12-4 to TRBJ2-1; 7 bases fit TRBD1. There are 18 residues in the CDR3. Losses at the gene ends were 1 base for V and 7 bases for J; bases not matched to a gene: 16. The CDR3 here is CASSLGQGHPGDGNEQFF. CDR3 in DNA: TGTGCCAGCAGTTTAGGACAGGGTCATCCTGGGGACGGAAATGAGCAGTTCTTC.

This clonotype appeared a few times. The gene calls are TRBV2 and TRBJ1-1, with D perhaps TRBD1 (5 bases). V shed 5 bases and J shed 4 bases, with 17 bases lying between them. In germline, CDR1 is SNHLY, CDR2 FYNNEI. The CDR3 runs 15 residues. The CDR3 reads CASSFLDGGGTEAFF. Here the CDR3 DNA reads TGTGCCAGCAGTTTCCTGGACGGGGGTGGCACTGAAGCTTTCTTT. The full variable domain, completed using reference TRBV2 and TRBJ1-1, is EPEVTQTPSHQVTQMGQEVILRCVPISNHLYFYWYRQILGQKVEFLVSFYNNEISEKSEIFDDQFSVERPDGSNFTLKIRSTKLEDSAMYFCASSFLDGGGTEAFFGQGTRLTVV.

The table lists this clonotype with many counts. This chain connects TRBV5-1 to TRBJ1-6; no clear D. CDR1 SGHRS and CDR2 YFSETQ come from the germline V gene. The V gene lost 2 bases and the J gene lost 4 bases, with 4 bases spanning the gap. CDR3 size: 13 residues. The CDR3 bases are TGCGCCAGCAGCTTCGAATATAATTCACCCCTCCACTTT. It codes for CASSFEYNSPLHF.

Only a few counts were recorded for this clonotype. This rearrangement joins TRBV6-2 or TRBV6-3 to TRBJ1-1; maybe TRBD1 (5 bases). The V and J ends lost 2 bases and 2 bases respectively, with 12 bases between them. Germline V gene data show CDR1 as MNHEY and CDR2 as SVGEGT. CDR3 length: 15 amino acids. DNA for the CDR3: TGTGCCAGCAGTTACGGGCAGGGAGGTAACACTGAAGCTTTCTTT. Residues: CASSYGQGGNTEAFF.

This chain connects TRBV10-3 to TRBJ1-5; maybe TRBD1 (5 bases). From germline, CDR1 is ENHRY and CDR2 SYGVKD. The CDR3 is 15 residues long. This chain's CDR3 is CATQGSGDSNQPQHF. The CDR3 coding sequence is TGTGCGACCCAAGGGTCGGGGGATAGCAATCAGCCCCAGCATTTT.

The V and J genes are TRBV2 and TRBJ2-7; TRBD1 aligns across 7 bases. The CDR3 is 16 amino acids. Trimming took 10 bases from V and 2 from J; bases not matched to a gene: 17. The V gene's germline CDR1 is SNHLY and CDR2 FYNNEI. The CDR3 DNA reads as TGTGCCACCGAGGGGGCACAGGGAAATTTCGCCTACGAGCAGTACTTC. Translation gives CATEGAQGNFAYEQYF.

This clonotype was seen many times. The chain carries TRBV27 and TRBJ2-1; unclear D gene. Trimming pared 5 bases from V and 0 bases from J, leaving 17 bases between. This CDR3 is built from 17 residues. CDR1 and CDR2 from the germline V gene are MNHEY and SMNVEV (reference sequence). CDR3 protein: CASSPSSGFFSYNEQFF. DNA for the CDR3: TGTGCCAGCAGTCCCTCCTCAGGATTTTTCTCCTACAATGAGCAGTTCTTC.

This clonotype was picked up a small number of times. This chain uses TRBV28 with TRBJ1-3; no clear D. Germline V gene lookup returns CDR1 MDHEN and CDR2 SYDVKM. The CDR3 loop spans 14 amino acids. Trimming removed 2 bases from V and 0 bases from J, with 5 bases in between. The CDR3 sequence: CASSLGISGNTIYF. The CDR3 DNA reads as TGTGCCAGCAGTTTAGGGATCTCTGGAAACACCATATATTTT.

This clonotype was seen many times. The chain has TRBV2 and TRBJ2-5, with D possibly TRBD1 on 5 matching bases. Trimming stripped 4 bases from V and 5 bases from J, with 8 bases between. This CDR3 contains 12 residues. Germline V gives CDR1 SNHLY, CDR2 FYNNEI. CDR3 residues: CASSAGSETQYF. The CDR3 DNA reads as TGTGCCAGCAGTGCAGGGTCCGAGACCCAGTACTTC. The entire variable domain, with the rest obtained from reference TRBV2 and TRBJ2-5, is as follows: EPEVTQTPSHQVTQMGQEVILRCVPISNHLYFYWYRQILGQKVEFLVSFYNNEISEKSEIFDDQFSVERPDGSNFTLKIRSTKLEDSAMYFCASSAGSETQYFGPGTRLLVL.

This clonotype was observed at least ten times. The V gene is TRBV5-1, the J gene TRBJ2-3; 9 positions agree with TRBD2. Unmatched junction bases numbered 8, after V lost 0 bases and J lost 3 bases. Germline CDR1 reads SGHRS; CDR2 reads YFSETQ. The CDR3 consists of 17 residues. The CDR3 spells CASSLGPRSGGTDTQYF. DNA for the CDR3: TGCGCCAGCAGCTTGGGGCCTCGTAGCGGGGGAACAGATACGCAGTATTTT.

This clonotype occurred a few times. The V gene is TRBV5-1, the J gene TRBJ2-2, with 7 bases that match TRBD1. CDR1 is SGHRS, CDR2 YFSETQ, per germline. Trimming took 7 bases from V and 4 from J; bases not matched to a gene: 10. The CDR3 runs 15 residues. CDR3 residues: CASQQQGIGTGELFF. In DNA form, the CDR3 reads TGCGCCAGCCAACAACAGGGGATAGGCACCGGGGAGCTGTTTTTT. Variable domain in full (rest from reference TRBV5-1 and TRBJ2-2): KAGVTQTPRYLIKTRGQQVTLSCSPISGHRSVSWYQQTPGQGLQFLFEYFSETQRNKGNFPGRFSGRQFSNSRSEMNVSTLELGDSALYLCASQQQGIGTGELFFGEGSRLTVL.

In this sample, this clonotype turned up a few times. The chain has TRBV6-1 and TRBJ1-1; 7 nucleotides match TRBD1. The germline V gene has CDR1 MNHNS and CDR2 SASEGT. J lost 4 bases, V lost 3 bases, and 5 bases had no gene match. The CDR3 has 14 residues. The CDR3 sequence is CASSENRGSTEAFF. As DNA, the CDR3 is TGTGCCAGCAGTGAGAACAGGGGAAGCACTGAAGCTTTCTTT.

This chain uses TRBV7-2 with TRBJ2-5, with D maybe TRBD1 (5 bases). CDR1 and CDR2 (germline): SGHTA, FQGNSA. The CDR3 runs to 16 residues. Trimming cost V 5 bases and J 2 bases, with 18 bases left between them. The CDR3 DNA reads TGTGCCAGCAGCCTAATGGCCGTGGGGCCACAAGAGACCCAGTACTTC. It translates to CASSLMAVGPQETQYF.

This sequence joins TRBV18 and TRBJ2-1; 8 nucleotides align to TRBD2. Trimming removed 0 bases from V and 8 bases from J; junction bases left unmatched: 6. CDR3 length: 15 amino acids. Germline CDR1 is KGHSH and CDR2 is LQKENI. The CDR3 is CASSPPLRGAYEQFF. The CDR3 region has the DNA TGTGCCAGCTCACCACCTTTGCGGGGGGCCTATGAGCAGTTCTTC.

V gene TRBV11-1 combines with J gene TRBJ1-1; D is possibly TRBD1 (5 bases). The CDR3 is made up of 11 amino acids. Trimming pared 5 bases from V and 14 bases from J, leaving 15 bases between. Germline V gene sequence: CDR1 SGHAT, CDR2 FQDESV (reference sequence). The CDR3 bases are TGTGCCAGCAGCCAACGGGGGGGTCCCTTCTTT. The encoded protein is CASSQRGGPFF. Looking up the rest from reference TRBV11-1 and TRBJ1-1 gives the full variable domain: EAEVAQSPRYKITEKSQAVAFWCDPISGHATLYWYRQILGQGPELLVQFQDESVVDDSQLPKDRFSAERLKGVDSTLKIQPAELGDSAMYLCASSQRGGPFFGQGTRLTVV.

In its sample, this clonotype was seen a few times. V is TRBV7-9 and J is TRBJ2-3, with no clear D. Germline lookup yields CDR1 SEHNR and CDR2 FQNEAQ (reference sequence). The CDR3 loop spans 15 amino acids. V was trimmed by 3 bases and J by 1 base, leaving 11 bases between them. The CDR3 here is CASSFILAGTDTQYF. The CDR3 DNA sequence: TGTGCCAGCAGCTTCATCTTAGCAGGCACAGATACGCAGTATTTT.

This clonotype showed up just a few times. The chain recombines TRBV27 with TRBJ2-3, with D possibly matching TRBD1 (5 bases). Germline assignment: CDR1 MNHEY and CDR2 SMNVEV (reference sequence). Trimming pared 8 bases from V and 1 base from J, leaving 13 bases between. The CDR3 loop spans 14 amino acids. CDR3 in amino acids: CASAQGHRTDTQYF. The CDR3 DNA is TGTGCCAGCGCCCAGGGCCACCGCACAGATACGCAGTATTTT.

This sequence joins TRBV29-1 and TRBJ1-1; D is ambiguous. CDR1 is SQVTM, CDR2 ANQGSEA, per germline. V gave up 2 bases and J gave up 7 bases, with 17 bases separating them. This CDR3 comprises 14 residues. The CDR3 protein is CSVELGRLSDEAFF. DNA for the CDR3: TGCAGCGTTGAATTAGGGAGACTGAGTGATGAAGCTTTCTTT.

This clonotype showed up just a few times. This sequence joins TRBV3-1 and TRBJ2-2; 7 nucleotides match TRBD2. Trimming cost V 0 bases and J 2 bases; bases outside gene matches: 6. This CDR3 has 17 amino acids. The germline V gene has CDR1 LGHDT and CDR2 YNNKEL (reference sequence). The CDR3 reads CASSQEPSGENTGELFF. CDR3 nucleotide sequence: TGTGCCAGCAGCCAAGAACCCAGCGGGGAAAACACCGGGGAGCTGTTTTTT.

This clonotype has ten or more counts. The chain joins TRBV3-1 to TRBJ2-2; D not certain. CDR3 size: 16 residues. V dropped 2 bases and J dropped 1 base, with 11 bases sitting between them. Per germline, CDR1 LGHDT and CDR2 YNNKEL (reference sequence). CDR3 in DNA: TGTGCCAGCAGCCAAATACCTCAATTGAACACCGGGGAGCTGTTTTTT. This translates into CASSQIPQLNTGELFF.

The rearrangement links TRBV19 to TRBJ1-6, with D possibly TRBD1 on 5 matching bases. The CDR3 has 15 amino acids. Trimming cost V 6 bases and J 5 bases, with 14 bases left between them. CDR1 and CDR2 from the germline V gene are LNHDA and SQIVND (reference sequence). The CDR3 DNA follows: TGTGCCAGTAGAATCGGGACCGCAAATAATTCACCCCTCCACTTT. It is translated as CASRIGTANNSPLHF. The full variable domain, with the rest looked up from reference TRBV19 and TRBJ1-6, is DGGITQSPKYLFRKEGQNVTLSCEQNLNHDAMYWYRQDPGQGLRLIYYSQIVNDFQKGDIAEGYSVSREKKESFPLTVTSAQKNPTAFYLCASRIGTANNSPLHFGNGTRLTVT.

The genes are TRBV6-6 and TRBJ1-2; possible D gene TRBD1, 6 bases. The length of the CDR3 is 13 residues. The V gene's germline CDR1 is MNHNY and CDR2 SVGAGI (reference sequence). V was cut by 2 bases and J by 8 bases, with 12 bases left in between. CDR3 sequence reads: CASSYRVGQGYTF. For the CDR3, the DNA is TGTGCCAGCAGTTACAGGGTGGGACAAGGCTACACCTTC.